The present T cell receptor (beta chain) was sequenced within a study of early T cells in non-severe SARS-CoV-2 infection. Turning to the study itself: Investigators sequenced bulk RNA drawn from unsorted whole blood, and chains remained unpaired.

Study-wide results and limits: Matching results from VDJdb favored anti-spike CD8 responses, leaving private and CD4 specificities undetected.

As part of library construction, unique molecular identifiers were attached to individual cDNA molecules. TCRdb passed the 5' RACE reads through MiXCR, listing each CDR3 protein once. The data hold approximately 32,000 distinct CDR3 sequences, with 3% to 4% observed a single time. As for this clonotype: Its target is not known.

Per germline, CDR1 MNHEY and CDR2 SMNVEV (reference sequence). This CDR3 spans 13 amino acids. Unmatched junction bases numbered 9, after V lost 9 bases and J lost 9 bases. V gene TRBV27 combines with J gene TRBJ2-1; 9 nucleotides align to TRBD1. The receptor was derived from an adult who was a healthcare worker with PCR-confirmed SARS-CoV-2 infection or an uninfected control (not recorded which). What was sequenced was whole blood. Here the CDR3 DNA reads TGTGCCAGTACCGGGACAGGGAGTAGTGAGCAGTTCTTC. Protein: CASTGTGSSEQFF.